These 23 T cell receptor beta chains originate from one sample sequenced in a study of blood T cell repertoires in COVID-19. The repertoire was sequenced with immunoSEQ multiplex PCR; TCRdb's copy has only in-frame clones and lacks some. The sample contains 250,000 to 300,000 clones, roughly 91% of which appear only once. The source material was PBMCs or T cells enriched from blood (not recorded which). The receptors shown here come from a woman in her 40s with acute COVID-19.

This chain joins TRBV7-2 and TRBJ2-7; D is possibly TRBD2 (5 bases). Germline V gene data show CDR1 as SGHTA and CDR2 as FQGNSA. V was clipped by 1 base and J by 0 bases, with 10 bases between them. CDR3 length equals 15 residues. CDR3 residues: CASSLGGSSSYEQYF. The CDR3 nucleotides are TGTGCCAGCAGCTTAGGAGGGAGTAGCTCCTACGAGCAGTACTTC. Together with reference TRBV7-2 and TRBJ2-7, the CDR3 gives the full variable domain: GAGVSQSPSNKVTEKGKDVELRCDPISGHTALYWYRQSLGQGLEFLIYFQGNSAPDKSGLPSDRFSAERTGGSVSTLTIQRTQQEDSAVYLCASSLGGSSSYEQYFGPGTRLTVT.

The gene calls are TRBV10-3 and TRBJ1-1; D remains unclear. The CDR3 length is 15 residues. From germline, CDR1 is ENHRY and CDR2 SYGVKD. V was trimmed by 3 bases and J by 3 bases, leaving 14 bases between them. The DNA for the CDR3 is TGTGCCATCAGTGACATCGGGAACTGGGACACTGAAGCTTTCTTT. Encoded protein: CAISDIGNWDTEAFF.

The V and J genes are TRBV27 and TRBJ1-6; D might be TRBD1 (6 bases). This CDR3 is built from 16 residues. V was clipped by 5 bases and J by 7 bases, with 18 bases between them. In germline, CDR1 is MNHEY, CDR2 SMNVEV (reference sequence). CDR3 sequence (DNA): TGTGCCAGCAGTCAATTTACTAGGACAGACAATTCACCCCTCCACTTT. Translated, it gives CASSQFTRTDNSPLHF.

The chain recombines TRBV28 with TRBJ2-5; 14 nucleotides agree with TRBD2. This CDR3 has 17 residues. The V gene end was trimmed by 5 bases and the J gene end by 4 bases; junction bases not matched to a gene: 9. CDR1 is MDHEN, CDR2 SYDVKM, per germline. The CDR3 sequence: CASSPGTSGGLGETQYF. The CDR3 region has the DNA TGTGCCAGCAGTCCAGGGACTAGCGGGGGCCTGGGAGAGACCCAGTACTTC.

The V and J genes are TRBV28 and TRBJ2-6; 7 bases line up with TRBD1. Germline V gene sequence: CDR1 MDHEN, CDR2 SYDVKM. V lost 3 bases, J lost 0 bases, and 5 bases stayed unmatched. The CDR3 is 17 residues long. CDR3 nucleotide sequence: TGTGCCAGCAGTTTGGGACAGTGGGTCTCTGGGGCCAACGTCCTGACTTTC. This encodes CASSLGQWVSGANVLTF.

CDR3 sequence: CASSIENPGRTSYNEQFF. The CDR3 coding sequence is TGTGCCAGTAGTATAGAGAACCCCGGACGGACATCCTACAATGAGCAGTTCTTC. The chain couples TRBV19 to TRBJ2-1; the D gene is possibly TRBD1 (5 bases). The germline gives CDR1 LNHDA, CDR2 SQIVND (reference sequence). The CDR3 has 18 amino acids. Deletions cut 0 bases from V and 1 base from J, with 16 bases between.

The genes are TRBV14 and TRBJ1-3, with D maybe TRBD1 (6 bases). Germline V gene sequence: CDR1 SGHDN, CDR2 FVKESK. This CDR3 is built from 15 residues. V was pared by 1 base and J by 2 bases, with 9 bases between. CDR3 DNA: TGTGCCAGCAGCCAAGCGGACAGAGCTGGAAACACCATATATTTT. This translates into CASSQADRAGNTIYF.

V is TRBV6-5 and J is TRBJ1-1; D not resolved. The germline V gene has CDR1 MNHEY and CDR2 SVGAGI. This CDR3 is 13 amino acids long. V lost 6 bases and J lost 1, with 9 bases in between. The CDR3 DNA reads TGTGCCAGCAGCAACCGACAGAACACTGAAGCTTTCTTT. Encoded protein: CASSNRQNTEAFF.

The genes are TRBV7-9 and TRBJ2-7; 7 bases fit TRBD1. CDR3 length equals 15 residues. Per germline, CDR1 SEHNR and CDR2 FQNEAQ (reference sequence). V lost 4 bases and J lost 2; bases outside the gene matches: 8. As DNA, the CDR3 is TGTGCCAGCAGCTCAACAGGGGATCCTACCTACGAGCAGTACTTC. Amino acids: CASSSTGDPTYEQYF.

J is TRBJ1-3 and V is TRBV25-1, with unresolved D. CDR1 is MGHDK and CDR2 is SYGVNS in the germline V gene. Trimming removed 1 base from V and 3 bases from J, with 13 bases in between. The CDR3 spans 16 residues. The CDR3: CASSESHGRSGNTIYF. CDR3 nucleotides: TGTGCCAGCAGTGAATCTCACGGGAGAAGTGGAAACACCATATATTTT.

The chain joins TRBV25-1 to TRBJ1-3; D not resolved. The CDR3 loop spans 15 amino acids. V lost 6 bases, J lost 6 bases, and 18 bases lay in between. The V gene's germline CDR1 is MGHDK and CDR2 SYGVNS. CDR3 protein: CASREGGPAVNTIYF. The CDR3 DNA is TGTGCCAGCAGGGAAGGCGGCCCAGCGGTAAACACCATATATTTT.

The chain employs TRBV6-1 and TRBJ1-3; 9 nucleotides line up with TRBD1. Germline V lookup: CDR1 MNHNS, CDR2 SASEGT. This CDR3 contains 14 residues. V lost 3 bases to trimming and J lost 9 bases; unmatched junction nucleotides: 6. In DNA, the CDR3 is TGTGCCAGCAGTGAGGACAGGGGATTGGTCACCATATATTTT. It is translated as CASSEDRGLVTIYF.

V and J are TRBV7-2 and TRBJ2-1, with 15 bases matching TRBD2. Unmatched junction bases numbered 8, after V lost 5 bases and J lost 9 bases. Germline loops: CDR1 SGHTA, CDR2 FQGNSA. The CDR3 length is 16 residues. The CDR3 is CASSKRTSGGEVEQFF. CDR3 bases: TGTGCCAGCAGCAAGCGGACTAGCGGGGGGGAAGTTGAGCAGTTCTTC.

The V gene is TRBV7-9, the J gene TRBJ2-7, with TRBD2 matching over 11 bases. The length of the CDR3 is 15 residues. Unmatched junction bases numbered 7, after V lost 6 bases and J lost 3 bases. CDR1 and CDR2 (germline): SEHNR, FQNEAQ (reference sequence). The CDR3: CASSPSGRTIYEQYF. The CDR3, as DNA: TGTGCCAGCAGTCCTAGCGGGAGGACGATCTACGAGCAGTACTTC.

The V call is TRBV5-4, the J call TRBJ2-1; no firm D call. From germline, CDR1 is SGHNT and CDR2 YYREEE (reference sequence). Deletions cut 1 base from V and 0 bases from J, with 8 bases between. The CDR3 is 15 residues long. The CDR3: CASSLRRSSYNEQFF. Here the CDR3 DNA reads TGTGCCAGCAGCTTGCGTAGGAGCTCCTACAATGAGCAGTTCTTC. The full variable domain, its missing parts supplied by reference TRBV5-4 and TRBJ2-1, is ETGVTQSPTHLIKTRGQQVTLRCSSQSGHNTVSWYQQALGQGPQFIFQYYREEENGRGNFPPRFSGLQFPNYSSELNVNALELDDSALYLCASSLRRSSYNEQFFGPGTRLTVL.

The chain couples TRBV12-3 or TRBV12-4 to TRBJ1-2; tentatively, D is TRBD1 (6 bases). The V and J ends lost 6 bases and 6 bases respectively, with 14 bases between them. The CDR3 is made up of 13 amino acids. This CDR3 reads CASSLGAPNGYTF. CDR3 bases: TGTGCCAGCAGCCTGGGGGCGCCTAATGGCTACACCTTC.

The genes are TRBV6-1 and TRBJ1-1; tentatively, D is TRBD1 (5 bases). The CDR3 has 16 residues. Per germline, CDR1 MNHNS and CDR2 SASEGT. V was clipped by 0 bases and J by 3 bases, with 14 bases between them. As DNA, the CDR3 is TGTGCCAGCAGTGAAGCGGACGGGGGTGGGGACACTGAAGCTTTCTTT. Protein: CASSEADGGGDTEAFF.

CDR3 bases: TGCGCCAGCAGCCAGGACAGGGCCTACGAGCAGTACTTC. This sequence encodes CASSQDRAYEQYF. J is TRBJ2-7 and V is TRBV4-3; 8 nucleotides line up with TRBD1. The CDR3 consists of 13 residues. Looked up from germline, CDR1 is LGHNA and CDR2 is YSLEER. V was pared by 3 bases and J by 2 bases, with 0 bases of the junction left unmatched.

V gene TRBV7-2 combines with J gene TRBJ2-3; the match to TRBD2 covers 9 bases. The CDR3 covers 14 residues. Trimming removed 1 base from V and 10 bases from J; junction bases left unmatched: 6. Germline V CDR1 and CDR2: SGHTA, FQGNSA. CDR3 sequence reads: CASSLGTSANSQYF. CDR3 coding DNA: TGTGCCAGCAGCTTAGGGACTAGCGCGAACTCGCAGTATTTT.

The rearrangement links TRBV11-1 to TRBJ2-5; D not resolved. V shed 5 bases and J shed 4 bases, with 8 bases lying between them. CDR3 length equals 12 residues. Germline V gene data show CDR1 as SGHAT and CDR2 as FQDESV (reference sequence). CDR3 nucleotide sequence: TGTGCCAGCAGCACTGGTCTAGAGACCCAGTACTTC. Translated, it gives CASSTGLETQYF.

This chain uses TRBV15 with TRBJ2-2; 7 nucleotides line up with TRBD1. The CDR3 contains 14 residues. Trimming cost V 1 base and J 5 bases; bases outside gene matches: 1. CDR1 LNHNV and CDR2 YYDKDF come from the germline V gene (reference sequence). CDR3 sequence (DNA): TGTGCCACCAGCAGAGTCAGGGGGACCGGGGAGCTGTTTTTT. It encodes CATSRVRGTGELFF.

This rearrangement joins TRBV5-5 to TRBJ2-7; 7 bases map to TRBD1. V dropped 1 base and J dropped 5; count of bases not matched to a gene: 3. CDR1 and CDR2 (germline): SGHKS, YYEKEE (reference sequence). CDR3 length equals 13 residues. CDR3 sequence reads: CASSLKGANEQYF. The CDR3 coding sequence is TGTGCCAGCAGCTTGAAGGGGGCCAACGAGCAGTACTTC. Full variable domain (remainder filled in from reference TRBV5-5 and TRBJ2-7): DAGVTQSPTHLIKTRGQQVTLRCSPISGHKSVSWYQQVLGQGPQFIFQYYEKEERGRGNFPDRFSARQFPNYSSELNVNALLLGDSALYLCASSLKGANEQYFGPGTRLTVT.

The chain carries TRBV30 and TRBJ1-1, with a weak D call TRBD1 (6 bases). Germline loops: CDR1 GTSNPN, CDR2 SVGIG (reference sequence). Trimming took 5 bases from V and 6 from J, leaving 16 bases between them. CDR3 length: 13 residues. This CDR3 reads CAWRGGGSAEAFF. The DNA for the CDR3 is TGTGCCTGGCGCGGGGGCGGCAGCGCTGAAGCTTTCTTT. Full variable domain (outside the CDR3, taken from reference TRBV30 and TRBJ1-1): SQTIHQWPATLVQPVGSPLSLECTVEGTSNPNLYWYRQAAGRGLQLLFYSVGIGQISSEVPQNLSASRPQDRQFILSSKKLLLSDSGFYLCAWRGGGSAEAFFGQGTRLTVV.